This is a list of T cell receptor beta chains from one sample in a study of cytomegalovirus exposure and HLA in healthy donors. The protocol was immunoSEQ multiplex PCR, while the TCRdb copy is restricted to in-frame clones and leaves out a portion. The sample includes around 53,000 clones, about 82% of them seen just once. Sequencing was performed on PBMCs. The receptors originated from a man in his thirties or forties in good health and CMV-seronegative. CDR3s include the opening cysteine and the closing phenylalanine or tryptophan.

>TRBJ1-3|TRBV11-3
CASSELTDSGNTIYF
>.|TRBV5-6
CASSLFPGGRYEQYF
>TRBJ2-5|TRBV2
CAGGASGNQETQYF
>TRBJ2-7|TRBV7-2
CASSLAVPRNYEQYF
>TRBJ2-7|TRBV6-5
CASIGTGRPYEQYF
>TRBJ2-1|TRBV11-1
CASSWTSGGANEQFF
>TRBJ2-7|TRBV28
CASSYGTGQGSYEQYF
>TRBJ2-1|TRBV2
CASRKERGFKNEQFF
>TRBJ2-7|TRBV11-3
CASSLTGTYEQYF
>TRBJ2-3|TRBV5-1
CASSPGQVMDTQYF
>TRBJ2-5|TRBV19
CASSIVGTSGRETQYF
>TRBJ1-2|TRBV6-5
CASYQQGAGGYTF
>TRBJ2-7|TRBV11-2
CASSPHSSYEQYF
>TRBJ1-2|TRBV18
CASSPWDRRDYGYTF
>TRBJ2-1|TRBV11-2
CASRQRTSGYNEQFF
>TRBJ2-7|TRBV15
CATSRGDRPYEQYF
>TRBJ1-3|TRBV7-2
CASSSLGNTIYF
>TRBJ1-5|TRBV28
CASSSPTTGGWSNQPQHF
>TRBJ1-4|TRBV7-2
CASSSGKTGGANEKLFF
>TRBJ2-1|TRBV7-2
CASSFLSLSSYNEQFF
>TRBJ1-2|TRBV15
CATSRNRAVPNYGYTF
>TRBJ2-1|TRBV9
CASSVTGSPYNEQFF
>TRBJ1-2|TRBV7-9
CASSLNSVYGYTF
>TRBJ2-1|TRBV7-2
CASSPWVITGNEQFF
>TRBJ1-2|TRBV29-1
CSAITGTGGRYYGYTF
>TRBJ1-5|TRBV2
CASSEGQGLQPQHF
>TRBJ1-1|TRBV7-2
CASSSDSLNTEAFF
>TRBJ1-1|TRBV2
CARKIGGDTEAFF
>TRBJ2-3|TRBV7-2
CASTPLEDRGTDTQYF
>TRBJ2-3|TRBV2
CASSVWRGASTDTQYF
>TRBJ2-2|TRBV25-1
CASRAGTGNTGELFF
>TRBJ1-1|TRBV9
CASSVGVGALMNTEAFF